Following are 5 T cell receptor beta chains from one sample sequenced in a study of graft-versus-host responses after intestinal transplantation. Sequencing was performed with immunoSEQ multiplex PCR; in TCRdb, only in-frame clones are kept and a portion is missing. In the table there are approximately 12,000 clones, roughly 80% of which are singletons. Source: PBMCs, taken about 300 days after intestinal transplant. The receptors stem from a human patient who received an intestinal transplant, so some T cells may come from the graft donor.

This clone came up once. The V gene is TRBV9, the J gene TRBJ2-3; possible D gene TRBD2, 5 bases. The V gene's germline CDR1 is SGDLS and CDR2 YYNGEE. The ends were cut back, 0 bases at V and 3 bases at J, with 14 bases in the middle. This CDR3 is built from 16 residues. The DNA for the CDR3 is TGTGCCAGCAGCGTAGGGGCGGGCAGGTCAACAGATACGCAGTATTTT. Translation: CASSVGAGRSTDTQYF.

The chain carries TRBV9 and TRBJ2-5, with D unresolved. The J call could be wrong; TRBJ2-7 is a better fit for the DNA end. Germline CDR1 is SGDLS and CDR2 is YYNGEE. This CDR3 spans 16 amino acids. The CDR3 bases are TGTGCCAGCAGCGTAGGGCTCGAGACAAACTCCTACGAGCAGTACTTC. Translated, it gives CASSVGLETNSYEQYF.

Here the CDR3 reads CASSQGQGTYNEQFF. The CDR3 region has the DNA TGTGCCAGCAGCCAGGGACAGGGTACCTACAATGAGCAGTTCTTC. The V call is TRBV27, the J call TRBJ2-1; 9 bases are shared with TRBD1. After removal of 6 bases from V and 2 bases from J, the junction contained 5 bases not matched to a gene. Germline CDR1 MNHEY, CDR2 SMNVEV (reference sequence). The CDR3 loop spans 15 amino acids.

This clone has only one observation. V is TRBV4-2 and J is TRBJ2-7; 10 bases align to TRBD1. The ends lost 1 base at V and 5 bases at J; junction bases unmatched: 8. CDR1 LGHNA and CDR2 YNFKEQ come from the germline V gene. CDR3 size: 16 residues. For the CDR3, the DNA is TGTGCCAGCAGCCAAGCCGGTCGGGACAGGGGACACGAGCAGTACTTC. Its translation: CASSQAGRDRGHEQYF.

The chain combines TRBV21-1 with TRBJ2-7; TRBD1 is the table's D call, not checked against the DNA. TRBV21-1 is a pseudogene locus. The CDR3 consists of 15 residues. DNA for the CDR3: TGTGCCAGCAGCCCCCGGGACAGGGCCACCTACGAGCAGTACTTC. This translates into CASSPRDRATYEQYF.